A selection of T cell receptor beta chains follows, all from one sample in a study of response to subunit inactivated influenza vaccine. TCRdb processed the RT-PCR reads anew with MiXCR; each CDR3 protein has one entry. The sample lists 600,000 to 700,000 distinct CDR3 sequences, around 13% seen once, with approximately 7.6% in the top ten. Material: PBMCs from blood, obtained less than 15 days before vaccination. The receptors were sampled from a man between 45 and 60 years old who received an inactivated influenza vaccine. The CDR3 runs from the conserved cysteine through the conserved F or W. Each record gives: CDR3 protein, CDR3 DNA, clone size, V gene, J gene, D gene. D genes are given only for firm matches. Part of the rows lack a size; the others show once, few, many or a class for expanded clones.

CDR3 protein: CASSTAEAQYF; CDR3 DNA: TGTGCCAGCAGTACGGCTGAGGCCCAGTACTTC; clone size: NA; V gene: TRBV2; J gene: TRBJ2-5; D gene: NA
CDR3 protein: CASNTAGTGRPEAFF; CDR3 DNA: TGTGCCAGCAACACGGCCGGGACAGGGAGGCCTGAAGCTTTCTTT; clone size: NA; V gene: TRBV28; J gene: TRBJ1-1; D gene: TRBD1
CDR3 protein: CASSQEVANQPQHF; CDR3 DNA: TGTGCCAGCAGCCAAGAGGTGGCCAATCAGCCCCAGCATTTT; clone size: few; V gene: TRBV3-1; J gene: TRBJ1-5; D gene: NA
CDR3 protein: CASRGGGPGYEQFF; CDR3 DNA: TGCGCCAGCAGAGGCGGGGGGCCGGGCTATGAGCAGTTCTTC; clone size: NA; V gene: TRBV5-1; J gene: TRBJ2-1; D gene: TRBD2
CDR3 protein: CASSLVGEGYNEQFF; CDR3 DNA: TGCGCCAGCAGCTTGGTTGGGGAGGGTTACAATGAGCAGTTCTTC; clone size: NA; V gene: TRBV5-1; J gene: TRBJ2-1; D gene: TRBD2
CDR3 protein: CASSQGTGTIYEQFF; CDR3 DNA: TGTGCCAGCAGCCAAGGAACCGGGACAATCTATGAGCAGTTCTTC; clone size: few; V gene: TRBV3-1; J gene: TRBJ2-1; D gene: NA
CDR3 protein: CASSRRDTDTDTQYF; CDR3 DNA: TGCGCCAGCAGCCGGCGGGACACGGATACCGATACGCAGTATTTT; clone size: few; V gene: TRBV5-1; J gene: TRBJ2-3; D gene: NA
CDR3 protein: CASSQGRLAGYNEQFF; CDR3 DNA: TGCGCCAGCAGCCAAGGCAGACTAGCGGGGTACAATGAGCAGTTCTTC; clone size: NA; V gene: TRBV4-3; J gene: TRBJ2-1; D gene: TRBD2
CDR3 protein: CSALGTQGSYEQYF; CDR3 DNA: TGCAGTGCTTTGGGGACACAGGGCTCCTACGAGCAGTACTTC; clone size: few; V gene: TRBV20-1; J gene: TRBJ2-7; D gene: NA
CDR3 protein: CATSGGDSYEQYF; CDR3 DNA: TGTGCCACATCAGGGGGCGACTCCTACGAGCAGTACTTC; clone size: few; V gene: TRBV24-1; J gene: TRBJ2-7; D gene: TRBD1
CDR3 protein: CSASNPWDRDYGYTF; CDR3 DNA: TGCAGTGCTAGTAACCCCTGGGACAGAGACTATGGCTACACCTTC; clone size: NA; V gene: TRBV20-1; J gene: TRBJ1-2; D gene: TRBD1
CDR3 protein: CSVVRESGEQYF; CDR3 DNA: TGCAGCGTTGTCAGGGAATCGGGCGAGCAGTACTTC; clone size: NA; V gene: TRBV29-1; J gene: TRBJ2-7; D gene: NA
CDR3 protein: CASSSTPYEQYF; CDR3 DNA: TGTGCCAGCAGTTCGACCCCCTACGAGCAGTACTTC; clone size: many; V gene: TRBV6-2/TRBV6-3; J gene: TRBJ2-7; D gene: NA
CDR3 protein: CASSQRGAGNYGYTF; CDR3 DNA: TGTGCCAGCAGCCAACGGGGGGCTGGGAACTATGGCTACACCTTC; clone size: few; V gene: TRBV14; J gene: TRBJ1-2; D gene: NA
CDR3 protein: CATSRRLAISLGNEQFF; CDR3 DNA: TGTGCCACCAGCAGAAGACTAGCGATCAGTTTGGGAAATGAGCAGTTCTTC; clone size: NA; V gene: TRBV15; J gene: TRBJ2-1; D gene: TRBD2
CDR3 protein: CASSPNRAAQPQHF; CDR3 DNA: TGTGCCAGCTCACCTAACAGGGCGGCTCAGCCCCAGCATTTT; clone size: NA; V gene: TRBV18; J gene: TRBJ1-5; D gene: NA
CDR3 protein: CATSDLGGEEQYF; CDR3 DNA: TGTGCCACCAGTGATCTGGGGGGAGAGGAGCAGTACTTC; clone size: many; V gene: TRBV24-1; J gene: TRBJ2-7; D gene: NA
CDR3 protein: CASTAMGWHDNEQFF; CDR3 DNA: TGTGCCAGTACGGCCATGGGTTGGCATGACAATGAGCAGTTCTTC; clone size: many; V gene: TRBV27; J gene: TRBJ2-1; D gene: NA
CDR3 protein: CASSQDLFTGNYGYTF; CDR3 DNA: TGCGCCAGCAGCCAAGATCTTTTTACAGGGAACTATGGCTACACCTTC; clone size: few; V gene: TRBV4-3; J gene: TRBJ1-2; D gene: NA
CDR3 protein: CASRTTGVAGEQYF; CDR3 DNA: TGTGCCAGCAGGACAACGGGGGTCGCCGGCGAGCAGTACTTC; clone size: few; V gene: TRBV3-1; J gene: TRBJ2-7; D gene: NA
CDR3 protein: CASSQDGGRADTQYF; CDR3 DNA: TGTGCCAGCAGCCAAGATGGAGGGCGAGCAGATACGCAGTATTTT; clone size: few; V gene: TRBV4-2; J gene: TRBJ2-3; D gene: NA
CDR3 protein: CATSDTGTLKQYF; CDR3 DNA: TGTGCCACCAGTGATACCGGGACCCTCAAGCAGTACTTC; clone size: few; V gene: TRBV24-1; J gene: TRBJ2-7; D gene: NA
CDR3 protein: CASTPGLAGGKEETQYF; CDR3 DNA: TGTGCCAGCACCCCCGGACTAGCGGGAGGGAAGGAAGAGACCCAGTACTTC; clone size: NA; V gene: TRBV6-1; J gene: TRBJ2-5; D gene: TRBD2
CDR3 protein: CASSGLAGNEQFF; CDR3 DNA: TGTGCCAGCAGTGGTCTAGCGGGAAATGAGCAGTTCTTC; clone size: many; V gene: TRBV2; J gene: TRBJ2-1; D gene: TRBD2
CDR3 protein: CASSVLRHRSGANVLTF; CDR3 DNA: TGTGCCAGCAGCGTACTGAGACACCGCTCTGGGGCCAACGTCCTGACTTTC; clone size: NA; V gene: TRBV7-9; J gene: TRBJ2-6; D gene: NA
CDR3 protein: CAAAGLGETQYF; CDR3 DNA: TGTGCCGCCGCAGGGCTTGGAGAGACCCAGTACTTC; clone size: NA; V gene: TRBV10-3; J gene: TRBJ2-5; D gene: NA
CDR3 protein: CSATPDARSETQYF; CDR3 DNA: TGCAGTGCTACCCCGGATGCCCGCTCGGAGACCCAGTACTTC; clone size: few; V gene: TRBV20-1; J gene: TRBJ2-5; D gene: NA
CDR3 protein: CASRPGTAFYEQYF; CDR3 DNA: TGTGCCAGCAGACCGGGGACAGCCTTTTACGAGCAGTACTTC; clone size: few; V gene: TRBV6-1; J gene: TRBJ2-7; D gene: TRBD1
CDR3 protein: CASSLRLTVNTEAFF; CDR3 DNA: TGCGCCAGCAGCTTGAGACTAACGGTGAACACTGAAGCTTTCTTT; clone size: NA; V gene: TRBV5-1; J gene: TRBJ1-1; D gene: NA
CDR3 protein: CASSQQAGGAYNEQFF; CDR3 DNA: TGTGCCAGCAGTCAGCAAGCGGGAGGAGCCTACAATGAGCAGTTCTTC; clone size: NA; V gene: TRBV27; J gene: TRBJ2-1; D gene: TRBD2
CDR3 protein: CASSLHGGGEGYEQYF; CDR3 DNA: TGTGCCAGCAGCCTTCACGGAGGGGGAGAGGGCTACGAGCAGTACTTC; clone size: NA; V gene: TRBV7-2; J gene: TRBJ2-7; D gene: NA